This T cell receptor beta chain was captured in a study of T cells in women clearing cervical HPV infection. Study findings and constraints: T-cell numbers per sample were unknown and may explain richness differences. Cases and controls were distinguished at AUC 0.83 by richness and V genes.

Per germline, CDR1 KGHSH and CDR2 LQKENI. The CDR3 has 17 residues. With V trimmed by 10 bases and J by 3 bases, 12 bases remained unmatched. Of note for this clone: The antigen remains unidentified. From the germline J gene comes the end of the CDR3, since the read stops 3 residues before it.

Here immunoSEQ multiplex PCR was the method, and the copy in TCRdb shows in-frame clones only, minus some. The table for this sample gives some 28,000 clones. V is TRBV18 and J is TRBJ2-7, with 16 bases aligning to TRBD2. What was sequenced was blood buffy coat. The clonotype originates from a woman between 18 and 70 years old with a cervical HPV16 infection that either progressed to CIN3+ or cleared (not recorded which). Incomplete CDR3 DNA: TGTGCCACCCTCACGGGACTAGCGGGAGGGGTATTCTACGAG. As protein: CATLTGLAGGVFYE. The full CDR3 protein is CATLTGLAGGVFYEQYF.